A selection of T cell receptor beta chains follows, all from one sample in a study of CD8+CD57+ T cells in acquired aplastic anemia. A single record per CDR3 protein comes from TCRdb applying MiXCR to the reads. Altogether some 150,000 distinct CDR3 sequences are present, about 64% being singletons, with the ten largest covering 35% to 60%. Input material: sorted CD4+, CD8+, or CD8+CD57+ T cells (not recorded which) from PBMCs. These receptors were obtained from a human donor with aplastic anemia. Both conserved end residues are part of each CDR3. The D gene is left open where the match is weak. Part of the rows lack a size; the others show once, few, many or a class for expanded clones.

>once|TRBJ2-7|TRBD1|TRBV7-2
CASSPKGQVYEQYF
TGTGCCAGCAGCCCTAAAGGACAGGTCTACGAGCAGTACTTC
>-|TRBJ2-5|TRBD1|TRBV12-3/TRBV12-4
CASSLVRTGGREPQYF
TGTGCCAGCAGTTTAGTTAGGACAGGGGGTCGAGAGCCCCAGTACTTC
>-|TRBJ1-1|-|TRBV19
CASSISHLEAFF
TGTGCCAGTAGTATTTCCCATCTCGAAGCTTTCTTT
>-|TRBJ2-5|TRBD1|TRBV6-4
CASRGTGGQEETQYF
TGTGCCAGCAGAGGGACAGGGGGCCAGGAAGAGACCCAGTACTTC
>few|TRBJ2-5|-|TRBV13
CASSLDRAESQETQYF
TGTGCCAGCAGCTTAGATCGAGCCGAAAGCCAAGAGACCCAGTACTTC
>-|TRBJ2-1|TRBD2|TRBV24-1
CATSDTGTSNEQFF
TGTGCCACCAGTGATACCGGGACTAGCAATGAGCAGTTCTTC
>-|TRBJ1-1|-|TRBV7-9
CASSTYPTAAFF
TGTGCCAGCAGTACCTACCCGACAGCGGCTTTCTTT
>-|TRBJ1-1|-|TRBV27
CASSLSRMGEAFF
TGTGCCAGCAGTTTATCGAGAATGGGTGAAGCTTTCTTT
>few|TRBJ1-1|-|TRBV20-1
CSEKKGTEAFF
TGCAGTGAAAAGAAGGGGACTGAAGCTTTCTTT
>-|TRBJ1-3|-|TRBV20-1
CSAQNGNTIYF
TGCAGTGCTCAGAACGGAAACACCATATATTTT
>-|TRBJ2-7|TRBD1|TRBV25-1
CASSWTGGWNEQYF
TGTGCCAGCAGTTGGACAGGGGGCTGGAACGAGCAGTACTTC
>-|TRBJ2-3|-|TRBV11-2
CASSLRVFSDTQYF
TGTGCCAGCAGCTTAAGGGTGTTCAGTGATACGCAGTATTTT
>few|TRBJ2-1|-|TRBV10-2
CASKGDYNEQFF
TGCGCCAGCAAAGGGGACTACAATGAGCAGTTCTTC
>-|TRBJ1-1|TRBD1|TRBV7-6
CASSKLTGVNTEAFF
TGTGCCAGCAGCAAACTAACAGGGGTCAACACTGAAGCTTTCTTT
>-|TRBJ1-2|-|TRBV9
CASSVAQGSYGYTF
TGTGCCAGCAGCGTAGCACAGGGAAGCTATGGCTACACCTTC
>once|TRBJ1-5|-|TRBV10-1
CASRGAGASNQPQHF
TGCGCCAGTCGGGGGGCGGGGGCCAGCAATCAGCCCCAGCATTTT
>few|TRBJ2-5|-|TRBV5-1
CASSLDPGWSETQYF
TGCGCCAGCAGCTTGGACCCAGGGTGGTCGGAGACCCAGTACTTC
>-|TRBJ1-5|-|TRBV9
CASSVDAVVTFNQPQHF
TGTGCCAGCAGCGTAGATGCAGTTGTGACCTTCAATCAGCCCCAGCATTTT
>many|TRBJ1-5|TRBD1|TRBV20-1
CSASTGTGGRNQPQHF
TGCAGTGCTTCCACCGGGACAGGGGGTCGCAATCAGCCCCAGCATTTT
>-|TRBJ2-2|-|TRBV5-4
CASSVAGLVGTGELFF
TGTGCCAGCAGCGTGGCGGGGCTGGTGGGAACCGGGGAGCTGTTTTTT
>-|TRBJ2-1|TRBD2|TRBV20-1
CSATSGDNEQFF
TGCAGCGCAACTAGCGGGGACAATGAGCAGTTCTTC
>-|TRBJ2-3|-|TRBV7-2
CASSFVPGGDTQYF
TGTGCCAGCAGCTTTGTCCCAGGCGGAGATACGCAGTATTTT
>-|TRBJ2-1|TRBD1|TRBV5-1
CASSFARTGAYNEQFF
TGCGCCAGCAGCTTCGCTAGGACAGGGGCCTACAATGAGCAGTTCTTC
>many|TRBJ2-7|-|TRBV29-1
CSALGHLSYEQYF
TGCAGCGCCCTTGGACACCTCTCCTACGAGCAGTACTTC
>-|TRBJ1-4|TRBD1|TRBV7-9
CASSSGTAATNEKLFF
TGTGCCAGCAGCTCAGGGACAGCCGCAACTAATGAAAAACTGTTTTTT
>-|TRBJ1-4|TRBD1|TRBV19
CASSIGGQGSYEKLFF
TGTGCCAGTAGTATAGGGGGACAGGGGTCTTATGAAAAACTGTTTTTT
>-|TRBJ2-3|-|TRBV2
CASMRDSTDTQYF
TGTGCCAGCATGCGGGACAGCACAGATACGCAGTATTTT
>-|TRBJ2-5|TRBD2|TRBV10-2
CASSESSASGRLWYQETQYF
TGCGCCAGCAGTGAGAGTTCCGCTAGCGGGAGGCTCTGGTACCAAGAGACCCAGTACTTC
>-|TRBJ1-2|-|TRBV20-1
CSARSERNYGYTF
TGCAGTGCTAGGTCAGAGCGTAACTATGGCTACACCTTC